The text below deals with one T cell receptor beta chain. The study sequenced TCR beta in blood CD8+ and CD4+ T cells. Healthy donors formed controls matched for age and sex. Random hexamers were used to reverse transcribe about 0.45 to 1 ug of RNA. With immunoSEQ multiplex PCR, TCR beta CDR3 was amplified across 54 Vbeta and 13 Jbeta. MiXCR, run by TCRdb on the immunoSEQ multiplex PCR reads, gives a single entry per CDR3 protein. The sample lists around 190,000 distinct CDR3 sequences; approximately 95% were seen once. This entry comes from a study of CD8 T cells in Susac syndrome. V gave up 8 bases and J gave up 6 bases, with 14 bases separating them. CDR1 and CDR2 (germline): SGHTA, FQGNSA. The CDR3 contains 13 residues.

The source of this sequence is a human donor in good health. The source material was CD4+ T cells from PBMCs. The chain uses TRBV7-2 and TRBJ2-1; D is uncertain. This chain's CDR3 is CASDPSRSNEQFF. The CDR3, as DNA: TGTGCCAGCGACCCCAGTAGGAGCAATGAGCAGTTCTTC. Complete variable domain (other parts from reference TRBV7-2 and TRBJ2-1): GAGVSQSPSNKVTEKGKDVELRCDPISGHTALYWYRQSLGQGLEFLIYFQGNSAPDKSGLPSDRFSAERTGGSVSTLTIQRTQQEDSAVYLCASDPSRSNEQFFGPGTRLTVL.